The next 2 T cell receptor beta chains were all read from a single sample in a study of Ad26.COV2.S vaccination and SARS-CoV-2 variants. The treatment: 15 to 20 received Ad26.COV2.S at low or high dose, single or two shots; 5 received placebo; per-sample allocation not given. Sampling happened 63 days after the first vaccine or placebo injection. Sequencing was performed with immunoSEQ multiplex PCR; in TCRdb, only in-frame clones are kept and a portion is missing. The table records around 450,000 clones, roughly 87% of them present only once. The sample here was peripheral blood, taken in a trial of Ad26.COV2.S vaccine versus placebo. Receptor source: a person between 18 and 65 years old who received the Ad26.COV2.S COVID-19 vaccine or a placebo.

This chain joins TRBV19 and TRBJ2-3; D is undetermined. Germline V CDR1 and CDR2: LNHDA, SQIVND (reference sequence). V shed 3 bases and J shed 0 bases, with 10 bases lying between them. CDR3 size: 15 residues. Here the CDR3 reads CASSMWGSSTDTQYF. The CDR3 DNA sequence: TGTGCCAGTAGTATGTGGGGATCTAGCACAGATACGCAGTATTTT.

V is TRBV3-1 (or the pseudogene TRBV3-2) and J is TRBJ2-7; no clear D gene. The CDR3 loop spans 17 amino acids. Germline V gene lookup returns CDR1 LGHDT and CDR2 YNNKEL (reference sequence). Between the trimmed V and J ends, which lost 4 bases and 5 bases, there was a span of 24 bases. CDR3 residues: CASSLKFFGTGIHEQYF. CDR3 DNA sequence: TGTGCCAGCAGCCTCAAATTCTTCGGAACTGGAATCCACGAGCAGTACTTC.